The 5 T cell receptor beta chains presented below share a single source sample, sequenced in a study of cytomegalovirus exposure and HLA in healthy donors. The primer mix had 60 Vbeta and 13 Jbeta primers. Assay used: immunoSEQ multiplex PCR; TCRdb lists only in-frame clones, some missing. The repertoire has some 150,000 clones, roughly 75% of them found once; the top ten carry about 3.5%. The sequencing input was PBMCs. The receptors derive from a man aged 40-49 years in good health and CMV-seronegative.

The chain links TRBV9 to TRBJ2-2; TRBD1 matches at 9 bases. With 3 bases clipped from V and 4 bases from J, the junction kept 10 bases outside the gene matches. This CDR3 is 17 amino acids long. Germline values: CDR1 SGDLS, CDR2 YYNGEE. CDR3: CASSDPGTGYGTGELFF. CDR3 DNA: TGTGCCAGCAGCGATCCCGGGACAGGGTACGGCACCGGGGAGCTGTTTTTT.

V is TRBV7-3 and J is TRBJ2-3, with 10 positions matching TRBD2. The germline gives CDR1 SGHTA, CDR2 FQGTGA. V was clipped by 5 bases and J by 4 bases; unmatched bases: 6. The CDR3 length is 15 residues. The CDR3 is CASSVLAGVPDTQYF. Here the CDR3 DNA reads TGTGCCAGCAGCGTTCTAGCGGGGGTCCCAGATACGCAGTATTTT.

J is TRBJ2-5 and V is TRBV27, with 7 bases that match TRBD1. CDR3 length: 16 residues. Germline trimming cut 6 bases from V and 3 bases from J; bases unmatched to any gene: 13. Germline V gene lookup returns CDR1 MNHEY and CDR2 SMNVEV (reference sequence). Written as DNA, the CDR3 is TGTGCCAGCAGGGTTGTAACAGGGGCCCCGGAAGAGACCCAGTACTTC. It specifies CASRVVTGAPEETQYF.

V and J are TRBV7-9 and TRBJ2-5; 12 bases are shared with TRBD2. In germline, CDR1 is SEHNR, CDR2 FQNEAQ (reference sequence). The trim removed 4 bases at V and 7 bases at J, leaving 4 bases unmatched. This CDR3 is built from 14 residues. The CDR3 protein is CASSSSGGAGTQYF. In nucleotides, the CDR3 is TGTGCCAGCAGCTCTAGCGGGGGGGCAGGGACCCAGTACTTC.

This clone is a singleton in its sample. The CDR3 nucleotides read TGTGCCAGCTCACAGCTCAGGGGCAATGTCTACGAGCAGTACTTC. It codes for CASSQLRGNVYEQYF. This chain uses TRBV18 with TRBJ2-7, with a weak D call TRBD1 (6 bases). Trimming pared 4 bases from V and 3 bases from J, leaving 16 bases between. Germline V gene sequence: CDR1 KGHSH, CDR2 LQKENI. CDR3 size: 15 residues.